The present entry profiles one T cell receptor (beta chain) with its context. Antigen specificity is unknown. This specimen comes from a study of T cell responses to AZD1222 COVID-19 vaccine. General study results and limits: Variant regions that are unmutated are reportedly the target of nearly half of spike-specific TCRs. Donors, mostly white British, included more females; clonal diversity was possibly underestimated. Repertoire sampling was restricted to post-peak T cell response timepoints.

The CDR3 is 13 residues long. CDR1 SEHNR and CDR2 FQNEAQ come from the germline V gene (reference sequence). Trimming shortened V by 1 base and J by 10 bases, and 10 bases separated the two germline ends. Second-dose intervals of approximately 4 or approximately 12 weeks were pooled. Libraries were prepared by immunoSEQ multiplex PCR; TCRdb keeps only in-frame clonotypes and omits some of them. The sample contains more than 100,000 clones, 90% to 95% of which appear only once. V usage is TRBV7-9 and J usage is TRBJ1-4; D is unresolved. Sample: peripheral blood, taken 28 days after the second AZD1222 dose. The receptor was derived from an adult who received the AZD1222 COVID-19 vaccine. CDR3: CASSLEDGGKLFF. CDR3 nucleotides: TGTGCCAGCAGCTTAGAGGACGGCGGAAAACTGTTTTTT.